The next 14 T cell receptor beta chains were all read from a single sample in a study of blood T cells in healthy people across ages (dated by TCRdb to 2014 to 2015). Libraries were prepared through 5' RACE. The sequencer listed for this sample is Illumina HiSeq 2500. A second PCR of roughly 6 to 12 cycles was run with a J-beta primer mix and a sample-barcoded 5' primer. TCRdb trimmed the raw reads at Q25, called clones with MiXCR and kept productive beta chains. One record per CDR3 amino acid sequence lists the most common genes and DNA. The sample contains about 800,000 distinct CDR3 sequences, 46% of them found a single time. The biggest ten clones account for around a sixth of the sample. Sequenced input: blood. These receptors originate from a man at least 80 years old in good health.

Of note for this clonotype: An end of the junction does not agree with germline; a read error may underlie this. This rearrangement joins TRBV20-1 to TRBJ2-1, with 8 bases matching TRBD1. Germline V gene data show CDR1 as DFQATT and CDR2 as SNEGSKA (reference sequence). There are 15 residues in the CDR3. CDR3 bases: TGCAGTGCCCAAGAAGGGCAGGGGGCCTACGATGAGCAGTTCTTC. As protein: CSAQEGQGAYDEQFF.

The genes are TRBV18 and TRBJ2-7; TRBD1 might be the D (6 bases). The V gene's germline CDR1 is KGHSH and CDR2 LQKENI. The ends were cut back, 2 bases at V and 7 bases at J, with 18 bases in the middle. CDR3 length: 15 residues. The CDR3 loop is CASSPYQGSYDEQYF. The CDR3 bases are TGTGCCAGCTCACCATACCAGGGGTCCTACGATGAGCAGTACTTC.

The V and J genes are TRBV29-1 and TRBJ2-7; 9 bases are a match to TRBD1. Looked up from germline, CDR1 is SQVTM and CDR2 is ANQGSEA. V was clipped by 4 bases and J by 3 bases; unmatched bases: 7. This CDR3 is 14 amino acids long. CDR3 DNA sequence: TGCAGCGTTGTTAGGACAGGGGTTAGCTACGAGCAGTACTTC. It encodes CSVVRTGVSYEQYF.

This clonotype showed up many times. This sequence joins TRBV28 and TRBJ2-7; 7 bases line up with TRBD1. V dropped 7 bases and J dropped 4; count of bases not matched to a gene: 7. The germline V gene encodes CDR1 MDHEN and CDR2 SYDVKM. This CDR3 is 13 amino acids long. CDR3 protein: CASTLTGSYEQYF. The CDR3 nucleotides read TGTGCCAGCACCTTGACAGGGTCTTACGAGCAGTACTTC.

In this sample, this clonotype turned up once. This CDR3 reads CSVHLAHQETQYF. In nucleotides, the CDR3 is TGCAGCGTGCATCTAGCGCACCAAGAGACCCAGTACTTC. V gene TRBV29-1 combines with J gene TRBJ2-5; weak D call: TRBD2 (6 bases). V dropped 6 bases and J dropped 0 bases, with 11 bases sitting between them. Germline V CDR1 and CDR2: SQVTM, ANQGSEA. CDR3 length: 13 amino acids.

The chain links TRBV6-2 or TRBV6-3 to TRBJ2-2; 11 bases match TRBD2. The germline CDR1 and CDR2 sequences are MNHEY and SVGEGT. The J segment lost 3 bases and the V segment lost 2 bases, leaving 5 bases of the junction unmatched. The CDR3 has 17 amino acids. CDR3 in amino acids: CASSYTSGSPDTGELFF. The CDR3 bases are TGTGCCAGCAGTTACACTAGCGGGAGCCCCGACACCGGGGAGCTGTTTTTT.

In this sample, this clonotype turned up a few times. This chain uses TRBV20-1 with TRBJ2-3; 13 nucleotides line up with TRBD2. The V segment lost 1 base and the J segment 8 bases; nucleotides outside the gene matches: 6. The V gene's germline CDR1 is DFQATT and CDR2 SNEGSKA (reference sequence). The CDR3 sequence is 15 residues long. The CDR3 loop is CSARGTLAGGRTQYF. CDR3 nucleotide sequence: TGCAGTGCTAGAGGAACACTAGCGGGGGGGCGTACGCAGTATTTT.

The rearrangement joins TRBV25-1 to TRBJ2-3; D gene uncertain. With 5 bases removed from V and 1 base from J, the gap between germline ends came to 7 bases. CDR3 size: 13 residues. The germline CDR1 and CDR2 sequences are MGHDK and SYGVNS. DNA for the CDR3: TGTGCCAGCAGTATGGCAGGCACAGATACGCAGTATTTT. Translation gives CASSMAGTDTQYF. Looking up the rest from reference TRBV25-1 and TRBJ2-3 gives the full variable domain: EADIYQTPRYLVIGTGKKITLECSQTMGHDKMYWYQQDPGMELHLIHYSYGVNSTEKGDLSSESTVSRIRTEHFPLTLESARPSHTSQYLCASSMAGTDTQYFGPGTRLTVL.

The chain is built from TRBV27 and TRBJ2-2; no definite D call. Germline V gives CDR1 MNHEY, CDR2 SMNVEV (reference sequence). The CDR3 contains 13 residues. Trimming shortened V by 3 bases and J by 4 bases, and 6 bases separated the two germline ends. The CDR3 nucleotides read TGTGCCAGCAGTTTCTTCTCCACCGGGGAGCTGTTTTTT. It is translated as CASSFFSTGELFF.

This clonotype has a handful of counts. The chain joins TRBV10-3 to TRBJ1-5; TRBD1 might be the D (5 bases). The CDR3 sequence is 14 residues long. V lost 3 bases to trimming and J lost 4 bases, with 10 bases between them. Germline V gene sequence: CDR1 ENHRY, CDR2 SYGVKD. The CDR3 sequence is CAISEYGQNQPQHF. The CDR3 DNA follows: TGTGCCATCAGTGAATACGGACAAAATCAGCCCCAGCATTTT.

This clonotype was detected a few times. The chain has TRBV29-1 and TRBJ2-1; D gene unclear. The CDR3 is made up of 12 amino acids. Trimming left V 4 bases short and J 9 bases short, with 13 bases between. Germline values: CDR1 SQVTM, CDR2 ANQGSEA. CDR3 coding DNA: TGCAGCGTTGTGACACCTCCGAGTGAGCAGTTCTTC. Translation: CSVVTPPSEQFF.

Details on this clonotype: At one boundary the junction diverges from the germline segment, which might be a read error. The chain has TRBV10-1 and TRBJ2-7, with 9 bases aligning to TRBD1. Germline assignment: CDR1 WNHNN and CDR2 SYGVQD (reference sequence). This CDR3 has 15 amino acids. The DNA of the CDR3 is TGCGCCGGCAGTGAGTCGGGGGACAGGGCTTACGAGCAGTACTTC. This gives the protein CAGSESGDRAYEQYF.

CDR3 sequence reads: CASSQLLASEFQETQYF. CDR3 sequence (DNA): TGTGCCAGCAGCCAACTACTAGCGTCAGAATTCCAAGAGACCCAGTACTTC. The chain employs TRBV14 and TRBJ2-5; 7 positions match TRBD2. V lost 2 bases, J lost 1 base, and 10 bases stayed unmatched. The germline V gene has CDR1 SGHDN and CDR2 FVKESK. This CDR3 contains 17 residues.

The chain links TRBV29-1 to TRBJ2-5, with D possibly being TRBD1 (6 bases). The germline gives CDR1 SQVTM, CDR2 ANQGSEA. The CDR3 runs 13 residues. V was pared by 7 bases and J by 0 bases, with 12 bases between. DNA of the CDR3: TGCAGCGGAGGGGACACCAACCAAGAGACCCAGTACTTC. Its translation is CSGGDTNQETQYF.